This T cell receptor (beta chain) comes out of a study of cytomegalovirus exposure and HLA in healthy donors (TCRdb year 2017). Some background on the complete study: According to an earlier analysis of 587 of the donors, about 179 million T cells yielded 120 million or so unique TCR beta sequences and 250 to 350 Gb of sequence data. An early release covering approximately 600 HLA-typed donors comprised about 310 gigabases of sequencing data and roughly 86 million unique TCR sequences. Of the roughly 410 genotyped donors, less than 85% were placed in the genetic ancestry cluster associated with self-reported Caucasian donors. The study aimed to test whether signatures of past pathogen exposure could be identified by cataloging public T cell receptors. The study profiled the T cell repertoires of 550 to 700 subjects by immunosequencing and related them to cytomegalovirus serostatus. Along with the roughly 670-subject first cohort, a separate validation cohort of about 110 different subjects was used. The study combined high-throughput TCR immunosequencing, statistical association of individual TCRs with disease status, and machine learning to predict cytomegalovirus infection status. A later analysis re-examined previously published TCR beta repertoires from about 670 donors and added high-resolution HLA genotyping to investigate patterns of TCR occurrence. In the later analysis, no new phenotypic data were used to find candidate immune exposures; instead, reliance was placed on TCR beta sequences and their occurrence across donors. To decide whether each TCR beta V gene segment behaved as functional or pseudogenic, an earlier analysis of fewer than 750 of the donors relied on high-throughput TCR beta sequencing. Donor age, sex, ethnicity and CMV serostatus were collected together with the repertoire data. A later genetic analysis used genome-wide SNP genotypes for about 60% of the roughly 700 donors, treating that subset as a discovery cohort. All discovery cohort repertoires had been generated using a single sequencing platform. Class I and class II HLA loci were covered by the typing at four-digit resolution. Typing coverage differed by locus: A, B, C, DRB1 and DQB1 were typed in roughly 629-630 donors, DQA1 in 500 to 550, DPA1 in 606, and DPB1 in just under 490. Because of strong linkage in the cohort, a few DR-DQ haplotypes were treated as single units for association and clustering. On average, about 240,000 unique TCR beta nucleotide sequences were sequenced per donor among a few hundred genotyped donors of the cohort, with 15% to 20% of those sequences being non-productive. Points the paper makes about the study in general: Most CMV-associated TCR beta chains appeared to be HLA-restricted in a later analysis, and the HLA associations seemed to be driven largely by CMV exposure. When HLA alleles, especially DR and DQ, strongly co-occurred, TCR associations were difficult to assign to individual alleles. Immune exposure information for the cohort was limited to CMV serostatus. The 87-base-pair reads could not distinguish some IMGT-functional V segments, including TRBV6-2 and TRBV6-3, so those segments were excluded. The authors suggested that the approach could potentially be generalized to other disease states and immunological phenotypes. The sequencing pipeline was judged likely to have produced a cluster of highly shared sequence variants as a technical artifact. A later analysis found that HLA-associated TCR beta chains were more clonally expanded and had lower generation probabilities than equally common non-associated chains. V-gene and J-gene trimming of TCR beta chains was associated with a missense DCLRE1C variant in a later genetic analysis, and the association was replicated in an independent cohort. Only TCR beta chains were sequenced in this cohort, and the absence of alpha or paired-chain data limited detectable features. The study gave a list of some 150 TCR beta chains associated with cytomegalovirus. Compared with the 666-donor mean, donors in an Asian-associated ancestry cluster had fewer N-insertions in productive TCRs, according to a later genetic analysis. In a later analysis, several top co-occurrence clusters were reported to appear linked to parvovirus B19, influenza, CMV and Epstein-Barr virus. Across donors, most TCR sequences were observed very rarely, whereas some public TCRs were present in many individuals. Specific HLA alleles were associated with 15,000 to 20,000 TCR beta sequences at a false discovery rate of 0.05 in a later analysis. A further reported finding was that TCR beta sequences accurately predicted the HLA-A and HLA-B alleles for most subjects in the first cohort. In an earlier analysis of around 500 of the donors, most TCR beta V segments appeared in productive rearrangements about 87% or about 30% of the time, broadly matching IMGT annotations. Correlated functional status among segregating V segments might be attributable to linkage disequilibrium, but an unknown experimental factor could not be ruled out. In a later analysis, TCR association rates were found to vary across HLA loci, with the most associated TCRs seen for DRB1 alleles and the fewest for HLA-C alleles. Seventeen rarely observed V segments, including chromosome 9 orphons, were excluded from the earlier analysis of 550 to 700 of the donors because counts were too low. Roughly uniform sequencing depth across donors was assumed in presence/absence analyses, although this assumption may not hold. Because HLA typing was missing for some donors at each locus, association tests included only the typed subset. In vitro tests confirmed that a few of the cytomegalovirus-associated TCR beta chains recognize cytomegalovirus antigens. The classifier was reported to diagnose cytomegalovirus status with high specificity and sensitivity in both the original cohort and the validation cohort.

V is pared back by 6 bases and J by 15 bases, with 32 bases lying between the germline termini. The germline V gene (reference sequence) gives CDR1 as WNHNN and CDR2 as SYGVQD. Spanning cysteine to phenylalanine, the CDR3 consists of 17 amino acids. Here the CDR3 DNA is all that survives: 51 bases in frame from base 1. Library preparation used the immunoSEQ multiplex PCR assay. For the multiplex PCR, a mixture combining 60 forward primers for TCR Vbeta segments and 13 reverse primers for TCR Jbeta segments was used. Amplification of the CDR3 region of rearranged TCR beta genes was performed with a multiplex PCR assay on genomic DNA. Amplified TCR beta libraries were sequenced as 87-base-pair reads on the Illumina HiSeq System. Per the original workflow: Across the 670 or so repertoires, a later analysis counted some 81 million unique TCR beta chains, 9 million to 14 million of which were shared by at least two donors. To remove PCR and sequencing errors, raw reads were error-corrected and collapsed into unique sequences using a nearest-neighbor algorithm that merged closely related sequences. CDR3 sequences were aligned to IMGT reference sequences to assign V, D and J gene segments. For a sequence to be retained, a match of at least six nucleotides was required to both a V gene segment and a J gene segment. A rearrangement was called productive if the CDR3 had no stop codons and remained in frame with V and J, and every other rearrangement was called non-productive. Following IMGT convention, CDR3 was defined as the stretch from the second conserved V-encoded cysteine to the conserved J-encoded phenylalanine. Sequences without an unambiguous match to a single V gene segment were excluded from the earlier analysis of several hundred of the donors. In an earlier analysis of a few hundred of the donors, a V segment was called functional when productive rearrangements were above 56.7%, and segregating when the standard deviation between donors exceeded 5%. A statistical classification framework was developed to diagnose cytomegalovirus status using the catalog of TCR beta chain sequences. In a later analysis, TCR nucleotide sequences were compared against IMGT/GENE-DB human TR gene sequences so that V and J genes could be assigned. The TCRdist pipeline was used in a later analysis to assign CDR3 sequences and most-parsimonious VDJ recombination scenarios. In a later analysis, every TCR beta chain was defined by the combination of its CDR3 amino acid sequence and its V-gene family, and reads without a unique V-gene family were dropped. A later analysis removed several hundred highly shared, low-generation-probability nucleotide sequences to deal with suspected cross-contamination and a sequencing artifact. For each public chain, a later analysis derived a clonal expansion index from normalized ranks of inferred template counts within each repertoire. A later analysis computed generation probabilities with a VDJ recombination model fitted to out-of-frame rearrangements, and checked the results against IGoR. In a later analysis, TCR-TCR, TCR-HLA and TCR-CMV co-occurrence was scored with hypergeometric tests, and a repertoire-size bias correction was applied to TCR pairs. To estimate false discovery rates, a later analysis permuted the HLA or CMV assignments 20 times. In a later analysis, co-occurring TCRs were grouped using DBSCAN, and TCRdist sequence similarity was added for clustering within HLA-allele-positive subsets. Repertoires with fewer than 30,000 or more than 120,000 public chains were left out of co-occurrence clustering, as were four to six repertoires with anomalous nucleotide sharing. The table comes from immuneACCESS by way of TCRdb, which keeps in-frame sequences with V and J called. Part of the clones is missing from these tables; in studies checked, under half for an unresolved V gene and the rest for unknown reasons. The V and J calls and clone size were taken over from that table, and D and trimming were inferred from the DNA. Counted in this sample were some 70,000 clones; 76% of them appeared once. The ten largest clonotypes hold 2.5% to 3.5% of the sample.

Regarding this clone: Its antigen remains unidentified. No much larger clone is present one base from it, and per-base qualities are unavailable.

The cohort was made up of 650 to 700 healthy bone marrow donors. At the time of sampling, every cohort member was nominally healthy, though immune exposures that went unrecorded were likely present. The donor tested CMV seronegative, placing the donor among the 350 to 400 seronegative members of the cohort. Each donor provided a peripheral blood sample, and peripheral blood mononuclear cells were used for TCR beta sequencing. Genomic DNA extraction from the blood cell samples was performed with the Qiagen DNeasy Blood Extraction Kit. This TCR came from a man aged 18 to 29 in good health and CMV-seronegative. Specimen: PBMCs. The chain is assembled from TRBV10-1 and TRBJ1-4; D gene: possibly TRBD1, on 5 matching bases. CDR3 region: CASSFTGSWSILDKLFF. The nucleotide sequence reads as follows: TGCGCCAGCAGCTTTACCGGGTCCTGGTCAATACTGGACAAATTGTTTTTT.